These 28 T cell receptor beta chains came from one sample sequenced in a study of T cell responses to AZD1222 COVID-19 vaccine. The protocol was immunoSEQ multiplex PCR, while the TCRdb copy is restricted to in-frame clones and leaves out a portion. The table records 90,000 to 120,000 clones, about 90% of them present only once. Sequencing used peripheral blood, obtained on day 0 of AZD1222 vaccination. The receptors were gathered from an adult in good health.

The CDR3 reads CASEQGEGTDTQYF. CDR3 DNA sequence: TGTGCCAGCGAGCAGGGAGAGGGGACAGATACGCAGTATTTT. V is TRBV11-1 and J is TRBJ2-3; D tentatively fits TRBD1 or TRBD2 (5 bases each). Trimming took 8 bases from V and 3 from J, leaving 15 bases between them. The germline gives CDR1 SGHAT, CDR2 FQDESV (reference sequence). This CDR3 has 14 residues.

This chain joins TRBV7-5 and TRBJ1-6; TRBD1, the table's D call, was not compared with the DNA. TRBV7-5 is described as a pseudogene. This CDR3 has 16 amino acids. CDR3 DNA sequence: TGTGCCAGAAGCTTAGTTGGGCCCGCTCATGATTCACCCCTCCACTTT. Translating gives CARSLVGPAHDSPLHF.

The J gene is TRBJ2-7, the V gene TRBV7-8, with D possibly matching TRBD2 (6 bases). This CDR3 comprises 19 residues. V lost 0 bases to trimming and J lost 5 bases, with 26 bases between them. CDR1 is SGHVS, CDR2 FQNEAQ, per germline. The chain's CDR3 is CASSLAVRGGAIIRDEQYF. The CDR3 DNA is TGTGCCAGCAGCTTAGCGGTGAGGGGCGGGGCGATTATCAGGGACGAGCAGTACTTC.

This clone was seen a single time. The chain carries TRBV5-1 and TRBJ1-6; D not resolved. The germline V and J ends were trimmed by 1 base and 9 bases, with 17 bases remaining between them. Germline lookup yields CDR1 SGHRS and CDR2 YFSETQ. The CDR3 runs 16 residues. DNA for the CDR3: TGCGCCAGCAGCTTGTGGGTGTCTCGGTTTGGTTCACCCCTCCACTTT. This gives the protein CASSLWVSRFGSPLHF.

The chain recombines TRBV19 with TRBJ1-5, with D perhaps matching TRBD1 (6 bases). The length of the CDR3 is 15 residues. Per the germline V gene, CDR1 is LNHDA and CDR2 is SQIVND (reference sequence). In DNA form, the CDR3 reads TGTGCAACACAGGGACTCCCCAATAGCAATCAGCCCCAGCATTTT. Translating it yields CATQGLPNSNQPQHF.

The chain has TRBV3-1 (or the pseudogene TRBV3-2) and TRBJ2-7; no reliable D call. Looked up from germline, CDR1 is LGHDT and CDR2 is YNNKEL (reference sequence). The CDR3 is 13 amino acids. With 3 bases removed from V and 5 bases from J, the gap between germline ends came to 11 bases. CDR3 sequence reads: CASSQGDPDEQYF. DNA of the CDR3: TGTGCCAGCAGCCAGGGCGACCCGGACGAGCAGTACTTC.

This chain uses TRBV10-1 with TRBJ2-3; no definite D call. CDR1 WNHNN and CDR2 SYGVQD come from the germline V gene (reference sequence). V lost 4 bases and J lost 7, with 12 bases in between. The CDR3 extends over 13 amino acids. The CDR3 DNA reads TGCGCCAGCAGTGCATCAATCGTGAATACGCAGTATTTT. Translating it yields CASSASIVNTQYF.

V usage is TRBV7-9 and J usage is TRBJ1-4; D gene unclear. The V and J ends lost 5 bases and 2 bases respectively, with 12 bases between them. This CDR3 has 15 residues. In germline, CDR1 is SEHNR, CDR2 FQNEAQ (reference sequence). The CDR3 sequence: CASSPSSGTNEKLFF. Here the CDR3 DNA reads TGTGCCAGCAGCCCCTCTAGTGGTACTAATGAAAAACTGTTTTTT.

The chain combines TRBV4-3 with TRBJ2-2; D gene uncertain. Germline V gene lookup returns CDR1 LGHNA and CDR2 YSLEER. V dropped 3 bases and J dropped 6 bases, with 8 bases sitting between them. The CDR3 consists of 13 residues. This CDR3 is CASSHPLPGELFF. The CDR3, as DNA: TGCGCCAGCAGCCACCCTCTTCCCGGGGAGCTGTTTTTT.

The chain combines TRBV6-2 or TRBV6-3 with TRBJ2-7; D is unresolved. The CDR3 has 16 amino acids. V was shortened by 2 bases and J by 1 base, with 15 bases between the two germline ends. CDR1 and CDR2 (germline): MNHEY, SVGEGT. DNA for the CDR3: TGTGCCAGCAGTTACAAGGTCTTATCGACGTCCTACGAGCAGTACTTC. Its protein is CASSYKVLSTSYEQYF.

The gene calls are TRBV5-4 and TRBJ2-2, with 7 bases matching TRBD1. Germline V gene sequence: CDR1 SGHNT, CDR2 YYREEE (reference sequence). The trim removed 3 bases at V and 6 bases at J, leaving 5 bases unmatched. This CDR3 is built from 14 residues. CDR3: CASSSQGRAGELFF. CDR3 in DNA: TGTGCCAGCAGCTCACAGGGGCGGGCCGGGGAGCTGTTTTTT.

The chain couples TRBV6-5 to TRBJ2-2; 16 bases map to TRBD2. V lost 8 bases to trimming and J lost 6 bases; unmatched junction nucleotides: 0. CDR1 MNHEY and CDR2 SVGAGI come from the germline V gene. The CDR3 is made up of 14 amino acids. The CDR3 region is CASGTSGGAGELFF. In DNA, the CDR3 is TGTGCCAGCGGGACTAGCGGGGGGGCCGGGGAGCTGTTTTTT.

The V gene is TRBV19, the J gene TRBJ2-3, with 8 bases matching TRBD2. The CDR3 runs 17 residues. Germline CDR1 reads LNHDA; CDR2 reads SQIVND (reference sequence). V shed 1 base, J shed 0 bases, and the junction held 6 bases outside the gene matches. The CDR3 DNA sequence: TGTGCCAGTAGTATAGGCACTAGCGGACCTAGCACAGATACGCAGTATTTT. Its protein product is CASSIGTSGPSTDTQYF.

This chain links TRBV7-2 with TRBJ1-1; no reliable D call. The CDR3 loop spans 15 amino acids. V was trimmed by 5 bases and J by 4 bases, leaving 17 bases between them. In germline, CDR1 is SGHTA, CDR2 FQGNSA. CDR3 coding DNA: TGTGCCAGCAGCCCGCCCATAGGGTTTTCCACTGAAGCTTTCTTT. Residues: CASSPPIGFSTEAFF.

The V and J genes are TRBV19 and TRBJ1-4; D ambiguous. The CDR3 spans 13 residues. V shed 7 bases and J shed 3 bases, with 9 bases lying between them. Looked up from germline, CDR1 is LNHDA and CDR2 is SQIVND (reference sequence). The CDR3 DNA reads as TGTGCCAGTACTCGAATAGCTAATGAAAAACTGTTTTTT. This encodes CASTRIANEKLFF. Full variable domain (remainder filled in from reference TRBV19 and TRBJ1-4): DGGITQSPKYLFRKEGQNVTLSCEQNLNHDAMYWYRQDPGQGLRLIYYSQIVNDFQKGDIAEGYSVSREKKESFPLTVTSAQKNPTAFYLCASTRIANEKLFFGSGTQLSVL.

This sequence joins TRBV9 and TRBJ2-1, with no clear D. The CDR3 loop spans 14 amino acids. With 0 bases removed from V and 8 bases from J, the gap between germline ends came to 12 bases. Germline CDR1 reads SGDLS; CDR2 reads YYNGEE. This chain's CDR3 is CASSVAVSWHEQFF. CDR3 nucleotides: TGTGCCAGCAGCGTAGCCGTCAGCTGGCATGAGCAGTTCTTC. Drawing the rest from reference TRBV9 and TRBJ2-1, the complete variable domain is DSGVTQTPKHLITATGQRVTLRCSPRSGDLSVYWYQQSLDQGLQFLIQYYNGEERAKGNILERFSAQQFPDLHSELNLSSLELGDSALYFCASSVAVSWHEQFFGPGTRLTVL.

The chain uses TRBV9 and TRBJ2-5; TRBD1 matches 7 bases. V dropped 4 bases and J dropped 3; count of bases not matched to a gene: 9. CDR1 and CDR2 from the germline V gene are SGDLS and YYNGEE. This CDR3 is built from 15 residues. CDR3 region: CASSTRQGREETQYF. CDR3 bases: TGTGCCAGCAGCACCCGACAGGGCCGTGAAGAGACCCAGTACTTC.

The chain recombines TRBV6-5 with TRBJ1-5; D is ambiguous. This CDR3 has 15 amino acids. Germline-derived CDR1 and CDR2 are MNHEY and SVGAGI. Trimming left V 2 bases short and J 2 bases short, with 10 bases between. The DNA for the CDR3 is TGTGCCAGCAGTTACAGCAGAGAGGGCAATCAGCCCCAGCATTTT. Amino acid sequence: CASSYSREGNQPQHF.

This clone has only one observation. The rearrangement joins TRBV7-2 to TRBJ1-6, with D uncertain. The V end lost 0 bases, the J end lost 13 bases, and 7 bases lay between the germline ends. Germline V CDR1 and CDR2: SGHTA, FQGNSA. The CDR3 has 12 residues. The CDR3 is CASSLARIPLHF. The CDR3 nucleotides are TGTGCCAGCAGCTTAGCGAGGATCCCCCTCCACTTT.

V and J are TRBV7-8 and TRBJ2-2; possible D gene TRBD1, 6 bases. Trimming removed 2 bases at V and 7 bases at J, with 11 bases between. The CDR3 has 14 residues. Germline CDR1 and CDR2: SGHVS and FQNEAQ. In DNA, the CDR3 is TGTGCCAGCAGCTTACAGGGGCAAGGCGGGGAGCTGTTTTTT. Its translation is CASSLQGQGGELFF.

The chain has TRBV7-2 and TRBJ2-5; D unresolved. The V gene's germline CDR1 is SGHTA and CDR2 FQGNSA. The CDR3 is 13 residues long. The V gene lost 5 bases and the J gene lost 2 bases, with 9 bases spanning the gap. The CDR3 nucleotides are TGTGCCAGCAGCCGCGGTCCTCAAGAGACCCAGTACTTC. Its protein product is CASSRGPQETQYF.

This clone appeared a single time. The rearrangement uses TRBV9 and TRBJ1-1; D call uncertain. Between the trimmed V and J ends, which lost 3 bases and 3 bases, there was a span of 12 bases. CDR3 length: 14 amino acids. CDR1 is SGDLS and CDR2 is YYNGEE in the germline V gene. The CDR3 reads CASSAHTRDTEAFF. The DNA of the CDR3 is TGTGCCAGCAGCGCCCACACCCGAGACACTGAAGCTTTCTTT.

The CDR3: CASSLNTQGNGYTF. The DNA for the CDR3 is TGCGCCAGCAGCTTGAATACCCAGGGGAATGGCTACACCTTC. The V and J genes are TRBV5-1 and TRBJ1-2, with TRBD1 as a possible D gene (6 bases). The CDR3 is made up of 14 amino acids. V lost 1 base to trimming and J lost 6 bases, with 13 bases between them. The V gene's germline CDR1 is SGHRS and CDR2 YFSETQ.

V usage is TRBV9 and J usage is TRBJ1-2; TRBD1 is a possible D gene (6 bases). CDR3 length: 15 residues. Germline loops: CDR1 SGDLS, CDR2 YYNGEE. The ends were cut back, 0 bases at V and 4 bases at J, with 13 bases in the middle. Here the CDR3 DNA reads TGTGCCAGCAGCGTAGGGGGAGGGGGTACCTATGGCTACACCTTC. Encoded protein: CASSVGGGGTYGYTF.

This chain links TRBV30 with TRBJ1-6, with D uncertain. CDR1 GTSNPN and CDR2 SVGIG come from the germline V gene (reference sequence). This CDR3 comprises 16 residues. The ends were cut back, 2 bases at V and 5 bases at J, with 16 bases in the middle. CDR3 sequence reads: CAWSIVDERNNSPLHF. For the CDR3, the DNA is TGTGCCTGGAGTATCGTGGACGAAAGGAATAATTCACCCCTCCACTTT.

The chain employs TRBV3-1 (or the pseudogene TRBV3-2) and TRBJ2-1; 8 positions agree with TRBD1. Germline CDR1 is LGHDT and CDR2 is YNNKEL (reference sequence). The J segment lost 8 bases and the V segment lost 2 bases, leaving 11 bases of the junction unmatched. This CDR3 is 16 amino acids long. CDR3 nucleotide sequence: TGTGCCAGCAGCCAAATCAGGGGGCGCACCTGCCATGAGCAGTTCTTC. It translates to CASSQIRGRTCHEQFF.

The chain is built from TRBV7-2 and TRBJ2-7; D may be TRBD1 (6 bases). V lost 5 bases and J 6 bases, leaving 11 bases between the germline ends. The CDR3 loop spans 12 amino acids. In germline, CDR1 is SGHTA, CDR2 FQGNSA. The CDR3 sequence: CASSLTGPEQYF. The CDR3, as DNA: TGTGCCAGCAGCCTTACAGGGCCCGAGCAGTACTTC. Full variable domain (missing parts from reference TRBV7-2 and TRBJ2-7): GAGVSQSPSNKVTEKGKDVELRCDPISGHTALYWYRQSLGQGLEFLIYFQGNSAPDKSGLPSDRFSAERTGGSVSTLTIQRTQQEDSAVYLCASSLTGPEQYFGPGTRLTVT.

The V call is TRBV13, the J call TRBJ2-2; tentatively, D is TRBD2 (5 bases). The length of the CDR3 is 15 residues. V lost 7 bases and J 0 bases, leaving 12 bases between the germline ends. Germline V gives CDR1 PRHDT, CDR2 FYEKMQ (reference sequence). The CDR3: CASTPWGANTGELFF. The CDR3 coding sequence is TGTGCCAGCACCCCATGGGGAGCGAACACCGGGGAGCTGTTTTTT.